The 30 T cell receptor beta chains in this list originate from one sample, sequenced in a study of shared clonotypes between healthy human individuals. Produced via immunoSEQ multiplex PCR; TCRdb's table is partial and in-frame only. Seen here are 2,500,000 or so clones, under 95% observed once, and the top ten hold about 0.38%. The sample comprised naive CD4+ T cells from PBMCs. The subset is: CD45RA+ positively selected. Source of these receptors: a man between 18 and 29 years old in good health. Some clones in this sample may be carry-over from other donors' samples.

This chain's CDR3 is CASSVTRGNTIYF. The CDR3 DNA is TGTGCCAGCAGCGTAACGCGTGGAAACACCATATATTTT. The chain links TRBV5-8 to TRBJ1-3; D unresolved. The CDR3 spans 13 residues. Germline CDR1 is SGHTS and CDR2 is YDEGEE. Trimming removed 4 bases at V and 3 bases at J, with 8 bases between.

In its sample, this clone was seen once. V and J are TRBV5-1 and TRBJ2-7, with D possibly TRBD2 on 5 matching bases. CDR3 length: 14 amino acids. V was shortened by 6 bases and J by 5 bases, with 18 bases between the two germline ends. Germline-derived CDR1 and CDR2 are SGHRS and YFSETQ. The CDR3 reads CASTIRGNGHEQYF. The CDR3, as DNA: TGCGCCAGCACTATCCGGGGTAACGGCCACGAGCAGTACTTC.

The rearrangement joins TRBV29-1 to TRBJ1-4; D is possibly TRBD1 (5 bases). This CDR3 has 13 amino acids. Looked up from germline, CDR1 is SQVTM and CDR2 is ANQGSEA. The V gene lost 7 bases and the J gene lost 0 bases, with 9 bases spanning the gap. Here the CDR3 DNA reads TGCAGCGGTACAGGAGCAACTAATGAAAAACTGTTTTTT. As protein: CSGTGATNEKLFF.

The chain couples TRBV2 to TRBJ1-5; TRBD1 agrees at 9 bases. The junction had 5 bases not matched to a gene; V was cut back by 0 bases and J by 5 bases. Germline loops: CDR1 SNHLY, CDR2 FYNNEI. This CDR3 contains 16 residues. The CDR3 protein is CASSEAGTGPYQPQHF. The DNA for the CDR3 is TGTGCCAGCAGTGAAGCAGGGACAGGGCCTTATCAGCCCCAGCATTTT.

This clone was seen once. This rearrangement joins TRBV5-6 to TRBJ1-2; no reliable D call. Germline assignment: CDR1 SGHDT and CDR2 YYEEEE. This CDR3 spans 14 amino acids. V shed 0 bases and J shed 8 bases, with 14 bases lying between them. CDR3 sequence: CASSLEGGRGGYTF. The CDR3 nucleotides are TGTGCCAGCAGCTTGGAGGGCGGGAGAGGAGGCTACACCTTC. The whole variable domain, remainder taken from reference TRBV5-6 and TRBJ1-2, is DAGVTQSPTHLIKTRGQQVTLRCSPKSGHDTVSWYQQALGQGPQFIFQYYEEEERQRGNFPDRFSGHQFPNYSSELNVNALLLGDSALYLCASSLEGGRGGYTFGSGTRLTVV.

The V call is TRBV7-9, the J call TRBJ2-5, with 12 bases fitting TRBD2. CDR3 size: 16 residues. V was clipped by 4 bases and J by 5 bases; unmatched bases: 8. Germline assignment: CDR1 SEHNR and CDR2 FQNEAQ (reference sequence). CDR3 protein: CASSWPLAGGEETQYF. The CDR3 DNA sequence: TGTGCCAGCAGCTGGCCCCTAGCGGGAGGGGAGGAGACCCAGTACTTC.

In regard to this clone: The identical CDR3 is also encoded by other nucleotide sequences in the sample. V and J are TRBV7-9 and TRBJ2-1; no firm D call. The CDR3 consists of 11 residues. CDR1 and CDR2 from the germline V gene are SEHNR and FQNEAQ (reference sequence). V lost 1 base and J lost 10, with 5 bases in between. The chain's CDR3 is CASSLEDEQFF. CDR3 bases: TGTGCCAGCAGCTTAGAAGACGAGCAGTTCTTC. Full variable domain (outside the CDR3, taken from reference TRBV7-9 and TRBJ2-1): DTGVSQNPRHKITKRGQNVTFRCDPISEHNRLYWYRQTLGQGPEFLTYFQNEAQLEKSRLLSDRFSAERPKGSFSTLEIQRTEQGDSAMYLCASSLEDEQFFGPGTRLTVL.

The chain joins TRBV28 to TRBJ1-1; D is unresolved. Germline V CDR1 and CDR2: MDHEN, SYDVKM. V lost 8 bases and J lost 3, with 7 bases in between. This CDR3 has 11 amino acids. The CDR3 protein is CASRADTEAFF. In nucleotides, the CDR3 is TGTGCCAGCCGAGCCGACACTGAAGCTTTCTTT.

The CDR3 loop reads CASSGQAGSYNEQFF. The CDR3 nucleotides are TGCGCCAGCAGCGGGCAGGCGGGCTCCTACAATGAGCAGTTCTTC. This chain connects TRBV5-1 to TRBJ2-1; perhaps TRBD2 as D (5 bases). Per the germline V gene, CDR1 is SGHRS and CDR2 is YFSETQ. CDR3 size: 15 residues. V was clipped by 4 bases and J by 0 bases, with 11 bases between them.

This clone was seen only once. The chain uses TRBV5-1 and TRBJ2-3, with a tentative D call TRBD1 (5 bases). CDR3 length equals 15 residues. CDR1 is SGHRS, CDR2 YFSETQ, per germline. Deletions cut 2 bases from V and 1 base from J, with 11 bases between. Written as DNA, the CDR3 is TGCGCCAGCAGCTTAGCGCAGGGTCGCACAGATACGCAGTATTTT. Translation gives CASSLAQGRTDTQYF.

V gene TRBV11-3 combines with J gene TRBJ2-7; D perhaps matches TRBD2 (5 bases). The V and J ends lost 5 bases and 7 bases respectively, with 12 bases between them. Germline V CDR1 and CDR2: SGHNT, YENEEA. The CDR3 is 12 amino acids. The CDR3 sequence is CASSPGVGEQYF. The CDR3 DNA reads as TGTGCCAGCAGCCCCGGGGTAGGGGAGCAGTACTTC.

The V gene is TRBV2, the J gene TRBJ2-6; D remains unclear. This CDR3 spans 14 amino acids. CDR1 is SNHLY and CDR2 is FYNNEI in the germline V gene. The V end lost 2 bases, the J end lost 1 base, and 3 bases lay between the germline ends. CDR3 region: CASSEQSGANVLTF. CDR3 nucleotide sequence: TGTGCCAGCAGTGAACAGTCTGGGGCCAACGTCCTGACTTTC.

About this clone: The sample carries other DNA sequences with the same CDR3. The CDR3 loop reads CASSLVASGSGTDTQYF. DNA of the CDR3: TGCGCCAGCAGCTTGGTAGCTAGCGGGAGCGGCACAGATACGCAGTATTTT. The V call is TRBV5-1, the J call TRBJ2-3; 10 bases map to TRBD2. J lost 1 base, V lost 0 bases, and 5 bases had no gene match. There are 17 residues in the CDR3. Germline CDR1 and CDR2: SGHRS and YFSETQ.

The chain combines TRBV7-8 with TRBJ1-4; D gene uncertain. Trimming took 0 bases from V and 5 from J, leaving 7 bases between them. This CDR3 is built from 14 residues. Per the germline V gene, CDR1 is SGHVS and CDR2 is FQNEAQ. The DNA of the CDR3 is TGTGCCAGCAGCTTAGCTCGCCGGAATGAAAAACTGTTTTTT. Residues: CASSLARRNEKLFF.

The V call is TRBV19, the J call TRBJ1-2, with unresolved D. Between the trimmed V and J ends, which lost 6 bases and 4 bases, there was a span of 6 bases. This CDR3 spans 11 amino acids. Germline CDR1 is LNHDA and CDR2 is SQIVND (reference sequence). CDR3 DNA: TGTGCCAGTAGCCGGACCTATGGCTACACCTTC. Protein sequence: CASSRTYGYTF.

The chain combines TRBV28 with TRBJ1-4, with 8 bases that match TRBD1. Germline lookup yields CDR1 MDHEN and CDR2 SYDVKM. V shed 5 bases and J 10 bases; nucleotides not matched to a gene: 9. There are 14 residues in the CDR3. CDR3 nucleotides: TGTGCCAGCAGTCTGACAGGGGATGTTGGAAAACTGTTTTTT. Its translation is CASSLTGDVGKLFF.

As regards this clone: This sample includes further DNA sequences coding for the same CDR3. V is TRBV6-6 and J is TRBJ2-5; D is unresolved. Trimming stripped 2 bases from V and 1 base from J, with 2 bases between. CDR3 size: 12 residues. The germline CDR1 and CDR2 sequences are MNHNY and SVGAGI (reference sequence). CDR3 amino acids: CASSYSQETQYF. The CDR3 coding sequence is TGTGCCAGCAGTTACAGCCAAGAGACCCAGTACTTC.

This rearrangement joins TRBV28 to TRBJ2-5; D tentatively fits TRBD1 or TRBD2 (7 bases each). Per the germline V gene, CDR1 is MDHEN and CDR2 is SYDVKM. The CDR3 contains 15 residues. Trimming took off 5 bases at V and 5 bases at J, with 18 bases between the two ends. CDR3 DNA: TGTGCCAGCAGTACGCGGGGAGGGGGCAGGGAGACCCAGTACTTC. This translates into CASSTRGGGRETQYF.

The table lists this clone with a few counts. The V gene is TRBV9, the J gene TRBJ1-1; D remains unclear. Deletions cut 0 bases from V and 5 bases from J, with 11 bases between. Germline loops: CDR1 SGDLS, CDR2 YYNGEE. CDR3 length: 14 residues. The CDR3 DNA is TGTGCCAGCAGCGTAGACATCAATTTAACTGAAGCTTTCTTT. Translation gives CASSVDINLTEAFF.

The genes are TRBV2 and TRBJ1-1; D gene ambiguous. Germline values: CDR1 SNHLY, CDR2 FYNNEI. This CDR3 is 13 amino acids long. V was cut by 4 bases and J by 1 base, with 7 bases left in between. CDR3 protein: CASSVGKNTEAFF. Written as DNA, the CDR3 is TGTGCCAGCAGTGTGGGGAAGAACACTGAAGCTTTCTTT.

The rearrangement uses TRBV11-2 and TRBJ1-1; D call uncertain. The V end was cut by 5 bases, the J end by 6 bases, with 13 bases between. The germline V gene encodes CDR1 SGHAT and CDR2 FQNNGV. The CDR3 is 13 residues long. In DNA, the CDR3 is TGTGCCAGCAGCCCGGAGAGAGTCTCTGAAGCTTTCTTT. Its translation is CASSPERVSEAFF.

J is TRBJ1-4 and V is TRBV14; D not resolved. Between the trimmed V and J ends, which lost 4 bases and 8 bases, there was a span of 11 bases. In germline, CDR1 is SGHDN, CDR2 FVKESK. This CDR3 has 13 residues. The CDR3 coding sequence is TGTGCCAGCAGCCCCCGCGTGGGAGAAAAACTGTTTTTT. Protein: CASSPRVGEKLFF.

V gene TRBV18 combines with J gene TRBJ2-7; D is unresolved. The ends were cut back, 4 bases at V and 2 bases at J, with 9 bases in the middle. This CDR3 is 13 amino acids long. Germline CDR1 and CDR2: KGHSH and LQKENI. DNA for the CDR3: TGTGCCAGCTCACGGACCCTCGCCTACGAGCAGTACTTC. This translates into CASSRTLAYEQYF.

This sequence joins TRBV10-3 and TRBJ2-7; D possibly corresponds to TRBD2 (5 bases). Trimming pared 0 bases from V and 7 bases from J, leaving 10 bases between. The germline V gene has CDR1 ENHRY and CDR2 SYGVKD. This CDR3 comprises 13 residues. CDR3 amino acids: CAISESTPGEQYF. CDR3 nucleotides: TGTGCCATCAGTGAGTCGACCCCGGGAGAGCAGTACTTC.

The V gene is TRBV28, the J gene TRBJ2-7; 7 bases are shared with TRBD1. Germline CDR1 and CDR2: MDHEN and SYDVKM. This CDR3 has 15 amino acids. V lost 5 bases and J lost 2; bases outside the gene matches: 9. Here the CDR3 reads CASSDQDRATYEQYF. The DNA of the CDR3 is TGTGCCAGCAGTGATCAAGACAGGGCCACCTACGAGCAGTACTTC.

The rearrangement uses TRBV7-3 and TRBJ2-1, with 7 bases matching TRBD2. CDR1 SGHTA and CDR2 FQGTGA come from the germline V gene. This CDR3 is built from 15 residues. Trimming at V came to 3 bases and at J to 1 base, leaving 3 bases not matched to a gene. CDR3 protein: CASSFRRESYNEQFF. The CDR3 DNA reads TGTGCCAGCAGCTTTAGGCGGGAGTCCTACAATGAGCAGTTCTTC.

The chain carries TRBV19 and TRBJ1-2; D is undetermined. The V end was cut by 7 bases, the J end by 3 bases, with 9 bases between. Germline V gene lookup returns CDR1 LNHDA and CDR2 SQIVND (reference sequence). The CDR3 is 12 residues long. CDR3 loop: CASTADYYGYTF. CDR3 DNA sequence: TGTGCCAGTACCGCGGACTACTATGGCTACACCTTC.

The rearrangement links TRBV2 to TRBJ1-3; D is unresolved. Per the germline V gene, CDR1 is SNHLY and CDR2 is FYNNEI. The CDR3 has 13 amino acids. V lost 2 bases and J lost 4, with 6 bases in between. CDR3 sequence: CASSEMRGNTIYF. In DNA form, the CDR3 reads TGTGCCAGCAGTGAAATGAGGGGAAACACCATATATTTT.

This chain joins TRBV7-2 and TRBJ2-1, with 11 bases aligning to TRBD1. The CDR3 runs to 13 residues. Germline V gives CDR1 SGHTA, CDR2 FQGNSA. The V segment lost 4 bases and the J segment 10 bases; nucleotides outside the gene matches: 3. The CDR3 sequence is CASSSDRGQEQFF. In DNA, the CDR3 is TGTGCCAGCAGCTCGGACAGGGGGCAGGAGCAGTTCTTC.

This clone was recorded only once. Other nucleotide sequences in the sample specify the same CDR3. J is TRBJ2-3 and V is TRBV28; D not resolved. This CDR3 is built from 11 residues. CDR1 is MDHEN, CDR2 SYDVKM, per germline. Trimming took 5 bases from V and 6 from J, leaving 6 bases between them. In nucleotides, the CDR3 is TGTGCCAGCAGTCCCACGGATACGCAGTATTTT. It yields the protein CASSPTDTQYF.